The rows below give T cell receptor beta chains drawn from one sample of a study of T-cell reconstitution after alpha-beta-depleted transplantation in children. TCRdb re-called the PCR reads through MiXCR, storing one row per CDR3 protein. The sample contains 490,000 or so distinct CDR3 sequences, about 12% of which appear only once. The starting material was PBMCs from the stem cell graft donor, obtained from the stem cell graft. All receptors derive from a human donor who donated a stem cell graft to a child with combined immunodeficiency. Each CDR3 is given with its conserved first and last residue. A D gene is named only where the DNA matches it firmly. Size values are once, few and many counts, or a class for expanded clones, and some rows have none.

>many|NA|TRBV5-8|TRBJ2-2|16
CASSFFGGGHTGELFF
TGTGCCAGCAGCTTTTTTGGAGGGGGCCACACCGGGGAGCTGTTTTTT
>many|NA|TRBV12-3/TRBV12-4|TRBJ2-7|13
CASSLNAGYEQYF
TGTGCCAGCAGCCTGAATGCGGGGTACGAGCAGTACTTC
>few|TRBD2|TRBV24-1|TRBJ2-1|16
CATSDFRLAGEGEQFF
TGTGCCACCAGTGATTTTAGGCTAGCGGGAGAAGGGGAGCAGTTCTTC
>few|TRBD2|TRBV4-2|TRBJ2-1|18
CASSQDHSGGASYNEQFF
TGTGCCAGCAGCCAAGATCATAGCGGGGGGGCTTCCTACAATGAGCAGTTCTTC
>many|NA|TRBV6-5|TRBJ2-7|11
CASGISYEQYF
TGTGCCAGCGGAATCAGTTACGAGCAGTACTTC
>few|NA|TRBV24-1|TRBJ1-2|12
CATSDGTGGYTF
TGTGCCACCAGTGACGGGACGGGTGGCTACACCTTC
>many|NA|TRBV6-2/TRBV6-3|TRBJ2-6|18
CASRPTGRIVAGANVLTF
TGTGCCAGCAGGCCAACAGGGAGAATCGTGGCTGGGGCCAACGTCCTGACTTTC
>few|NA|TRBV6-5|TRBJ2-3|14
CASSYLYRGDTQYF
TGTGCCAGCAGTTACTTATATAGAGGAGATACGCAGTATTTT
>few|TRBD1|TRBV12-3/TRBV12-4|TRBJ2-2|14
CASSQGAFTGELFF
TGTGCCAGTTCACAGGGGGCGTTCACCGGGGAGCTGTTTTTT
>few|NA|TRBV7-3|TRBJ2-2|18
CASSLRIGGRANTGELFF
TGTGCCAGCAGCTTAAGGATCGGGGGGCGCGCGAACACCGGGGAGCTGTTTTTT
>NA|NA|TRBV29-1|TRBJ1-2|13
CSVEPVRGIGYTF
TGCAGCGTTGAACCCGTTAGGGGGATCGGCTACACCTTC
>NA|TRBD2|TRBV7-2|TRBJ2-1|17
CASSLAGLADLYNEQFF
TGTGCCAGCAGCTTAGCGGGACTAGCGGACCTTTACAATGAGCAGTTCTTC
>NA|TRBD1|TRBV5-1|TRBJ2-1|16
CASSYGTAYSYNEQFF
TGCGCCAGCAGCTACGGGACAGCCTACTCCTACAATGAGCAGTTCTTC
>NA|NA|TRBV5-1|TRBJ2-5|14
CASSLYGPGETQYF
TGCGCCAGCAGCTTGTACGGGCCGGGAGAGACCCAGTACTTC
>many|TRBD1|TRBV20-1|TRBJ2-7|13
CSAGRDRGYEQYF
TGCAGTGCTGGTAGGGACAGGGGTTACGAGCAGTACTTC
>few|TRBD1|TRBV24-1|TRBJ2-5|15
CATSRAAGTEETQYF
TGTGCCACCAGCCGGGCCGCCGGGACAGAAGAGACCCAGTACTTC
>many|NA|TRBV12-3/TRBV12-4|TRBJ1-6|15
CASSLEGIANSPLHF
TGTGCCAGCAGTTTAGAGGGGATAGCGAATTCACCCCTCCACTTT
>few|NA|TRBV20-1|TRBJ2-1|15
CSARAGLAFYNEQFF
TGCAGTGCTAGAGCTGGGCTAGCTTTCTACAATGAGCAGTTCTTC
>NA|NA|TRBV3-1|TRBJ2-1|15
CASSPRGSFYNEQFF
TGTGCCAGCAGCCCTCGGGGGTCTTTTTACAATGAGCAGTTCTTC
>few|TRBD1|TRBV7-6|TRBJ2-7|14
CASSSTGGPSEQYF
TGTGCCAGCAGCTCGACAGGGGGTCCCTCCGAGCAGTACTTC
>few|TRBD1|TRBV27|TRBJ2-7|15
CASSLGTGPTYEQYF
TGTGCCAGCAGTTTGGGGACAGGGCCAACCTACGAGCAGTACTTC
>few|NA|TRBV27|TRBJ1-1|14
CASSQWGGITEAFF
TGTGCCAGCAGCCAATGGGGGGGTATCACTGAAGCTTTCTTT
>few|NA|TRBV12-3/TRBV12-4|TRBJ2-1|15
CASSPWQGGGYEQFF
TGTGCCAGCAGTCCTTGGCAAGGAGGGGGATATGAGCAGTTCTTC
>few|NA|TRBV5-4|TRBJ2-2|16
CASSLGQSFNTGELFF
TGTGCCAGCAGCTTGGGACAGTCCTTTAACACCGGGGAGCTGTTTTTT
>NA|NA|TRBV7-8|TRBJ2-5|15
CASSSPGLIKETQYF
TGTGCCAGCAGCTCGCCGGGACTGATAAAAGAGACCCAGTACTTC
>NA|TRBD2|TRBV4-3|TRBJ2-3|18
CASSHSLYLAGGGDTQYF
TGCGCCAGCAGCCATAGCTTGTATCTAGCGGGAGGAGGGGATACGCAGTATTTT
>NA|NA|TRBV7-3|TRBJ2-5|13
CASSSTPEGTQYF
TGTGCCAGCAGCTCCACCCCTGAGGGGACCCAGTACTTC
>NA|NA|TRBV27|TRBJ2-6|17
CASSLSIRNSGANVLTF
TGTGCCAGCAGTTTATCGATCCGGAACTCTGGGGCCAACGTCCTGACTTTC
>NA|NA|TRBV20-1|TRBJ2-7|13
CILLAGSSYEQYF
TGCATCTTACTTGCGGGGAGCTCCTACGAGCAGTACTTC
>NA|NA|TRBV4-3|TRBJ1-1|13
CASSQDTQVSAFF
TGCGCCAGCAGCCAAGACACTCAGGTATCAGCTTTCTTT
>many|TRBD2|TRBV7-9|TRBJ2-7|13
CASAGGRASEQYF
TGTGCCAGCGCTGGCGGGAGGGCTAGCGAGCAGTACTTC
>NA|NA|TRBV6-1|TRBJ2-2|14
CASREGPNTGELFF
TGTGCCAGCCGCGAGGGACCGAACACCGGGGAGCTGTTTTTT
>many|NA|TRBV5-1|TRBJ2-3|16
CASSLMAGQSTDTQYF
TGCGCCAGCAGCTTGATGGCGGGCCAAAGCACAGATACGCAGTATTTT
>NA|TRBD1|TRBV27|TRBJ1-1|14
CASRGTGLNTEAFF
TGTGCCAGCAGGGGGACAGGGCTGAACACTGAAGCTTTCTTT
>NA|NA|TRBV7-8|TRBJ2-1|17
CASSIRVSSVSYNEQFF
TGTGCCAGCAGCATAAGGGTGTCTAGCGTCTCCTACAATGAGCAGTTCTTC
>NA|TRBD2|TRBV7-2|TRBJ2-3|16
CASSLVGGRGADTQYF
TGTGCCAGCAGCTTAGTAGGCGGGAGAGGCGCAGATACGCAGTATTTT
>NA|NA|TRBV20-1|TRBJ2-7|11
CSASPLFEQYF
TGCAGTGCTAGTCCCCTATTTGAGCAGTACTTC
>few|NA|TRBV2|TRBJ2-5|13
CASKFGEWETQYF
TGTGCCAGTAAATTTGGGGAGTGGGAGACCCAGTACTTC
>few|NA|TRBV24-1|TRBJ2-2|17
CATSDPGRGPYTGELFF
TGTGCCACCAGTGATCCGGGCAGGGGACCCTACACCGGGGAGCTGTTTTTT
>few|NA|TRBV5-1|TRBJ1-1|16
CASSLGRALGNTEAFF
TGCGCCAGCAGCTTGGGTAGGGCATTAGGGAACACTGAAGCTTTCTTT
>few|TRBD2|TRBV5-1|TRBJ2-1|13
CASSGGGINEQFF
TGCGCCAGCAGCGGGGGGGGGATCAATGAGCAGTTCTTC
>many|TRBD1|TRBV7-2|TRBJ2-7|15
CASSSNTGQGYEQYF
TGTGCCAGCAGCTCAAACACCGGACAGGGCTACGAGCAGTACTTC
>many|NA|TRBV12-3/TRBV12-4|TRBJ2-3|16
CASSQTGAPPTDTQYF
TGTGCCAGCAGTCAAACCGGAGCCCCCCCCACAGATACGCAGTATTTT
>NA|NA|TRBV29-1|TRBJ1-1|12
CSVVGTASEAFF
TGCAGCGTTGTGGGTACAGCCTCTGAAGCTTTCTTT
>few|TRBD1|TRBV24-1|TRBJ2-5|15
CATSDTGQGQHTQYF
TGTGCCACCAGTGATACCGGACAGGGGCAGCATACCCAGTACTTC
>few|TRBD1|TRBV20-1|TRBJ2-5|15
CSAYSTGTGQETQYF
TGCAGTGCTTACTCGACGGGGACAGGTCAAGAGACCCAGTACTTC
>few|NA|TRBV6-1|TRBJ2-3|16
CASSEGRGRRTDTQYF
TGTGCCAGCAGTGAAGGGAGAGGCAGGAGGACAGATACGCAGTATTTT
>NA|TRBD2|TRBV7-9|TRBJ2-1|17
CASSLVLAGGPGNEQFF
TGTGCCAGCAGCTTAGTCCTAGCGGGAGGGCCCGGCAATGAGCAGTTCTTC
>NA|NA|TRBV11-1|TRBJ2-7|15
CASSPDRGRVNEQYF
TGTGCCAGCAGCCCTGATCGGGGGCGAGTTAACGAGCAGTACTTC
>NA|NA|TRBV7-8|TRBJ2-3|16
CASSLLGGLGTDTQYF
TGTGCCAGCAGCTTACTGGGGGGGCTGGGCACAGATACGCAGTATTTT
>few|NA|TRBV9|TRBJ1-3|14
CASSPHRAGNTIYF
TGTGCCAGCAGCCCCCACCGGGCTGGAAACACCATATATTTT
>many|NA|TRBV4-3|TRBJ2-1|15
CASSQGGHHTDEQFF
TGCGCCAGCAGCCAGGGGGGCCACCATACCGATGAGCAGTTCTTC
>few|NA|TRBV30|TRBJ2-3|13
CAWSLQGPDTQYF
TGTGCCTGGAGTCTCCAGGGACCAGATACGCAGTATTTT
>many|TRBD1|TRBV6-4|TRBJ1-1|14
CASGRDRGNTEAFF
TGTGCCAGCGGCCGGGACAGGGGGAACACTGAAGCTTTCTTT
>many|NA|TRBV7-9|TRBJ2-2|15
CASSSTPQVAGELFF
TGTGCCAGCAGCTCGACCCCCCAGGTCGCCGGGGAGCTGTTTTTT
>few|NA|TRBV5-5|TRBJ2-5|14
CASSSPRVRETQYF
TGTGCCAGCAGCTCTCCCAGGGTACGGGAGACCCAGTACTTC
>NA|TRBD1|TRBV7-8|TRBJ2-2|15
CASSWGTVVTGELFF
TGTGCCAGCAGCTGGGGGACAGTCGTCACCGGGGAGCTGTTTTTT
>many|TRBD2|TRBV20-1|TRBJ2-1|20
CSARDLPGTSWASSYNEQFF
TGCAGTGCTAGAGATCTACCGGGGACTAGTTGGGCTAGCTCCTACAATGAGCAGTTCTTC
>NA|TRBD2|TRBV5-1|TRBJ2-7|18
CASSWTGLAGVDDYEQYF
TGCGCCAGCAGCTGGACGGGACTAGCGGGAGTGGATGACTACGAGCAGTACTTC
>few|NA|TRBV7-3|TRBJ2-3|14
CASSLTAGSDTQYF
TGTGCCAGCAGCTTAACCGCGGGGTCCGATACGCAGTATTTT